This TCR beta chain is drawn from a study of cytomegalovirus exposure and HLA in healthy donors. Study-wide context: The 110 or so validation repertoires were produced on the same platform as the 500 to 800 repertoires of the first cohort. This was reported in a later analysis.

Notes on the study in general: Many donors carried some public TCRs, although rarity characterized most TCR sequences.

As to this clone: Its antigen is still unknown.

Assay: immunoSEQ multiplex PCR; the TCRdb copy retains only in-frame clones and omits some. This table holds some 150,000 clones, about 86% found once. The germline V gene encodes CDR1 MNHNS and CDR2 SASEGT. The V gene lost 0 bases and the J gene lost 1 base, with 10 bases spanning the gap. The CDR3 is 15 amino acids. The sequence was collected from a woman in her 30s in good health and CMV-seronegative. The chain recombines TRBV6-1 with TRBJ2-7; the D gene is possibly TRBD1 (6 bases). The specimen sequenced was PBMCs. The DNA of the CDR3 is TGTGCCAGCAGTGAAGCGGACAGCCGGTCCTACGAGCAGTACTTC. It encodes CASSEADSRSYEQYF.